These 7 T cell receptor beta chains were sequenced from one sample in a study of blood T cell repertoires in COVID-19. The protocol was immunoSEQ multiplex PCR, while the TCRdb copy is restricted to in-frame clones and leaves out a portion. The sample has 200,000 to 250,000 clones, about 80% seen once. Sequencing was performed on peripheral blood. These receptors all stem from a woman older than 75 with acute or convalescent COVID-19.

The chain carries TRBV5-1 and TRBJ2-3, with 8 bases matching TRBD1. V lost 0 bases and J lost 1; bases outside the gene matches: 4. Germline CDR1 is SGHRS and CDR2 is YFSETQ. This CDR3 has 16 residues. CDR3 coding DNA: TGCGCCAGCAGCTTGGGTGGACAGGGCGGCACAGATACGCAGTATTTT. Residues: CASSLGGQGGTDTQYF.

Written as DNA, the CDR3 is TGTGCCAGCAAGTTGGCGGGAGGGCCGAACGAGCAGTACTTC. It encodes CASKLAGGPNEQYF. This chain links TRBV2 with TRBJ2-7; 9 positions agree with TRBD2. After removal of 7 bases from V and 5 bases from J, the junction contained 9 bases not matched to a gene. Germline V gene lookup returns CDR1 SNHLY and CDR2 FYNNEI. The CDR3 runs 14 residues.

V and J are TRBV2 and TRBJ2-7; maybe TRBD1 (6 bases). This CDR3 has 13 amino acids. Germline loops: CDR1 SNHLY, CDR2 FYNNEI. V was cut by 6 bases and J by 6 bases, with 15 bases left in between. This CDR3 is CASSQILQGEQYF. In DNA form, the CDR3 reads TGTGCCAGCAGCCAAATCCTACAGGGCGAGCAGTACTTC.

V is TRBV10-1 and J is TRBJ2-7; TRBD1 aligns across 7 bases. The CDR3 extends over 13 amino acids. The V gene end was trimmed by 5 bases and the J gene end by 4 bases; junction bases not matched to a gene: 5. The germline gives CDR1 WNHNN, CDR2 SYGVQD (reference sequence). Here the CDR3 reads CASSSGTEYEQYF. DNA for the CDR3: TGCGCCAGCAGTTCCGGGACAGAGTACGAGCAGTACTTC.

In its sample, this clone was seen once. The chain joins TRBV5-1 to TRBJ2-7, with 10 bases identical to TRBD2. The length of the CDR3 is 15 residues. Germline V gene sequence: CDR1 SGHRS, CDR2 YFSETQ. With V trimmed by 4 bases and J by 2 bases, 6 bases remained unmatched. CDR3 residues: CASSQFSGGAYEQYF. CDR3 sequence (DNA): TGCGCCAGCAGCCAGTTCAGCGGGGGGGCCTACGAGCAGTACTTC.

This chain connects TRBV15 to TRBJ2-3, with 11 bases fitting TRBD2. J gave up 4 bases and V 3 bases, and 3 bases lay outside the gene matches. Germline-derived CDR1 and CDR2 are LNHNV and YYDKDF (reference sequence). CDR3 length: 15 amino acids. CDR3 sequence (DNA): TGTGCCACCAGCAGGATAGCGGGAGGGCCAGATACGCAGTATTTT. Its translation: CATSRIAGGPDTQYF.

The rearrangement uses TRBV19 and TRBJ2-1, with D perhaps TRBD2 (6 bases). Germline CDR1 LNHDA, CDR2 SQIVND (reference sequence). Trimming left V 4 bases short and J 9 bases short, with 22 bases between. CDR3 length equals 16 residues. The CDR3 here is CASSTLSRGTLVEQFF. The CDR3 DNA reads TGTGCCAGTAGTACCCTGTCTCGGGGGACTCTGGTTGAGCAGTTCTTC.